This record looks at one T cell receptor beta chain sequence and its context. Its cognate antigen is unknown. Both 60 Vbeta primers and 13 Jbeta primers went into the PCR. The data were produced by immunoSEQ multiplex PCR, yet TCRdb's version contains in-frame clones alone and is incomplete. The sample comprises roughly 280,000 clones, about 75% of which are singletons, and under 3% rests with the top ten. This entry comes from a study of cytomegalovirus exposure and HLA in healthy donors. Study results and caveats: Being productive about 90% or about 30% of the time was typical of most TCR beta V segments in an earlier analysis. Reportedly, diagnosis of cytomegalovirus status by the classifier showed high specificity and sensitivity. The authors assumed roughly uniform sequencing depth across donors for presence/absence analyses.

This CDR3 has 15 residues. From germline, CDR1 is SGHRS and CDR2 YFSETQ. V gave up 6 bases and J gave up 5 bases, with 17 bases separating them. The material sequenced was PBMCs. This sequence joins TRBV5-1 and TRBJ2-2; TRBD1 is a possible D gene (6 bases). The sequence was collected from a female donor in good health and CMV-seronegative. CDR3 DNA sequence: TGCGCCAGCACAGGGGCCCCAAAGAGGACCGGGGAGCTGTTTTTT. Protein: CASTGAPKRTGELFF.